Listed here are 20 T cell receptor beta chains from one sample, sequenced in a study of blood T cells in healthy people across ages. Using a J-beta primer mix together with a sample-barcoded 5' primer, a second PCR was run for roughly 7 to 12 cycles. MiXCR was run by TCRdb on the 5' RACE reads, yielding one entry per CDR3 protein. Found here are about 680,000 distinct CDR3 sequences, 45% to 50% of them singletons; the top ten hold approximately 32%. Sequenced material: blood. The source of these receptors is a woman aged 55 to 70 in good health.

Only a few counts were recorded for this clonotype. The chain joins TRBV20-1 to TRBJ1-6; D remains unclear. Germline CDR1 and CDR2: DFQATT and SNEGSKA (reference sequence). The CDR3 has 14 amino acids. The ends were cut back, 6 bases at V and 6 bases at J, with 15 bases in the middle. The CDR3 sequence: CSASLQRANSPLHF. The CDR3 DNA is TGCAGTGCATCTCTACAGAGGGCTAATTCACCCCTCCACTTT.

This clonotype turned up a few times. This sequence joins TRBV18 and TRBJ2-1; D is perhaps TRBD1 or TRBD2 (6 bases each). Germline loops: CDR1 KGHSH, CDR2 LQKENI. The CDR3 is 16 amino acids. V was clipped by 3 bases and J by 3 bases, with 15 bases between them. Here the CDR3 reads CASSPWGALDYNEQFF. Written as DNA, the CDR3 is TGTGCCAGCTCACCGTGGGGGGCACTCGACTACAATGAGCAGTTCTTC.

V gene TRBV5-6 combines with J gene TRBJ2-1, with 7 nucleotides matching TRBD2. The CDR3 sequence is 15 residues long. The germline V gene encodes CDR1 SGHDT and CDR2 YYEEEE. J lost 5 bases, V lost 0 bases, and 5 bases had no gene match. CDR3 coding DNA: TGTGCCAGCAGCTTGGGTCTAGCGGTTGACAATGAGCAGTTCTTC. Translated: CASSLGLAVDNEQFF.

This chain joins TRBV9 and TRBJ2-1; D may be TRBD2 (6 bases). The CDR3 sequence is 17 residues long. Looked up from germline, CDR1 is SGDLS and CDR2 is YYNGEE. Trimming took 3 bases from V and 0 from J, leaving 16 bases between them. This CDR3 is CASSAPRMGGSYNEQFF. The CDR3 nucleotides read TGTGCCAGCAGCGCTCCTCGGATGGGAGGCTCCTACAATGAGCAGTTCTTC.

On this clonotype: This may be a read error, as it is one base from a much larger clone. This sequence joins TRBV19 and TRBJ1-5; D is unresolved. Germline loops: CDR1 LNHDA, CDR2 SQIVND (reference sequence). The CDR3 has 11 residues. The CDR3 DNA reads TGTACCAGCGGGTCTTACCAGCCCCAGCATTTT. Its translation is CTSGSYQPQHF.

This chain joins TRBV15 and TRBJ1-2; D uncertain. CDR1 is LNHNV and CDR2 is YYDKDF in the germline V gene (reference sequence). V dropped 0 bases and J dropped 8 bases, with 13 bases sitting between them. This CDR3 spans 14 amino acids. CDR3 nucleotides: TGTGCCACCAGCAGAGATTCCGGACTGGGGGGCTACACCTTC. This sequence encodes CATSRDSGLGGYTF.

CDR3: CASSLGMGSQAEQYF. The DNA of the CDR3 is TGTGCCAGCAGCTTAGGAATGGGGAGCCAGGCCGAGCAGTACTTC. The chain is built from TRBV7-2 and TRBJ2-7; TRBD2 is a possible D gene (5 bases). This CDR3 comprises 15 residues. Germline CDR1 reads SGHTA; CDR2 reads FQGNSA. V lost 1 base and J lost 6, with 16 bases in between.

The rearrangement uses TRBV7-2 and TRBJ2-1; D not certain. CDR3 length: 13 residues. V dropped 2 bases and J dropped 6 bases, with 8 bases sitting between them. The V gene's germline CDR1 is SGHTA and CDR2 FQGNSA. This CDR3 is CASSLRNFNEQFF. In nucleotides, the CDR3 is TGTGCCAGCAGCTTAAGGAACTTCAATGAGCAGTTCTTC.

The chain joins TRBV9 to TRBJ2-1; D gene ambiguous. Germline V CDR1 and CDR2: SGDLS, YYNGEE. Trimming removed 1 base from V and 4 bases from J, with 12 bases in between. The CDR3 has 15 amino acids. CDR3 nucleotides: TGTGCCAGCAGCGTACAGGCGACCTTTTACAATGAGCAGTTCTTC. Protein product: CASSVQATFYNEQFF.

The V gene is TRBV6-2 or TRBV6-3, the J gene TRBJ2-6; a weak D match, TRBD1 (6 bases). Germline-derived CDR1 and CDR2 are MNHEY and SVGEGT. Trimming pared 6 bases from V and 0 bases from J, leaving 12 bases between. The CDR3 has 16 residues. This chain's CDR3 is CASSFGQPSGANVLTF. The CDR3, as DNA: TGTGCCAGCAGCTTCGGACAGCCCTCTGGGGCCAACGTCCTGACTTTC.

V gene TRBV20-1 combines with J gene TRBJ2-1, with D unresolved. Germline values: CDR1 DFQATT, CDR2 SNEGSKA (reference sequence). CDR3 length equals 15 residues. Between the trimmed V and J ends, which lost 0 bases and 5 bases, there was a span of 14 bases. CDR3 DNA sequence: TGCAGTGCTAGAGACCCGAAAAGATCAAACAATGAGCAGTTCTTC. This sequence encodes CSARDPKRSNNEQFF.

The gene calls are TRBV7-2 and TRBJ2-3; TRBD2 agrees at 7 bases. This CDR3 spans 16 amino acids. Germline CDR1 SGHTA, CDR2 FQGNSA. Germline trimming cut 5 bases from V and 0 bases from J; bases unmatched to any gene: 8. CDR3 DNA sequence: TGTGCCAGCAGCCCCAGCCTAGCGGCTAGCACAGATACGCAGTATTTT. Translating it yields CASSPSLAASTDTQYF.

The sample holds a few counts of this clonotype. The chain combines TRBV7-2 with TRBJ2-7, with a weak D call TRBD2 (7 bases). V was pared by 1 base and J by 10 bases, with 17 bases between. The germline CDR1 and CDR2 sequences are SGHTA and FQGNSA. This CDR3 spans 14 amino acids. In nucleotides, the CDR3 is TGTGCCAGCAGCTTAGAGAGGGGGAGGGGGATCCAGTACTTC. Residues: CASSLERGRGIQYF.

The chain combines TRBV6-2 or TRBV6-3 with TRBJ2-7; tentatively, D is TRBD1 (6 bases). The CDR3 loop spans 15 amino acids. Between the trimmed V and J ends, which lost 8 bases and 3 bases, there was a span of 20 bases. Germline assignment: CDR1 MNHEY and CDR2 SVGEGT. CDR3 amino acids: CASLPTGTRSYEQYF. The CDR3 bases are TGTGCCAGCCTACCCACGGGGACAAGGAGCTACGAGCAGTACTTC.

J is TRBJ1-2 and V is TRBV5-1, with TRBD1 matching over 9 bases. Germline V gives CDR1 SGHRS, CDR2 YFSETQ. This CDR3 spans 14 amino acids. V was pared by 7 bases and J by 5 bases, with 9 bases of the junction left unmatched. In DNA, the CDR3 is TGCGCCAGCCAAACAACCGGGACAGGGTATGGCTACACCTTC. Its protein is CASQTTGTGYGYTF.

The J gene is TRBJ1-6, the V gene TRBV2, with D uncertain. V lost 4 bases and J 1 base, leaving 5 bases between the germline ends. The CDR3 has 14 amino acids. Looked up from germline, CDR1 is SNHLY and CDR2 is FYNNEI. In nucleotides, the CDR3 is TGTGCCAGCAGTGGAGAGTCCTATAATTCACCCCTCCACTTT. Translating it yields CASSGESYNSPLHF.

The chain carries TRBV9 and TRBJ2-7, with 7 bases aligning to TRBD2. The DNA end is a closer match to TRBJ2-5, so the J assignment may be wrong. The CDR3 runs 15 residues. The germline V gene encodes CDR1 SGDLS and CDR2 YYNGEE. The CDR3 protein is CASSSASGPGETQYF. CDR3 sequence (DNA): TGTGCCAGCAGCTCGGCTAGCGGACCTGGGGAGACCCAGTACTTC.

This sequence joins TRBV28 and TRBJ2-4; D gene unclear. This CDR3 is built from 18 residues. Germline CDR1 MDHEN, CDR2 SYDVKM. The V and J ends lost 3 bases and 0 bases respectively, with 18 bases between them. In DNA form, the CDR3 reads TGTGCCAGCAGTTTTTCAAGATTAGGCTTAACAGCCAAAAACATTCAGTACTTC. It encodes CASSFSRLGLTAKNIQYF.

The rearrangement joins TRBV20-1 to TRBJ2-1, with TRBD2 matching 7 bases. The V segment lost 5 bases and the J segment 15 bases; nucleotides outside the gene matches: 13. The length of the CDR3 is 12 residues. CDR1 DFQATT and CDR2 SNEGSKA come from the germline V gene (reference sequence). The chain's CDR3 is CSAGRTGTTPFF. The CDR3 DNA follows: TGCAGTGCTGGGCGCACCGGGACTACTCCGTTCTTC.

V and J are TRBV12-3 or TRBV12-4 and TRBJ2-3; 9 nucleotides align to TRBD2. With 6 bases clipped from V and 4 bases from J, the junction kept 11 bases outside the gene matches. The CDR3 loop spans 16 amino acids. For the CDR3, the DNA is TGTGCCAGCAGCCCATCAAGCGGGAGGAGAGCAGATACGCAGTATTTT. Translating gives CASSPSSGRRADTQYF.